The clone carrying this T cell receptor beta chain was seen ten or more times. The CDR3 spans 12 residues. Germline-derived CDR1 and CDR2 are SGHAT and FQNNGV. V lost 6 bases to trimming and J lost 4 bases; unmatched junction nucleotides: 2. This sample was taken from a study of T-cell reconstitution after alpha-beta-depleted transplantation in children. The TCRbeta library incorporated unique molecular identifiers. In TCRdb, the PCR reads were re-called with MiXCR into one record per CDR3 protein. The sample has 490,000 or so distinct CDR3 sequences, about an eighth seen once. The specimen was PBMCs from the stem cell graft donor, collected from the stem cell graft. This chain links TRBV11-2 with TRBJ1-1; 7 bases are shared with TRBD1. This clonotype was sampled from a human donor who donated a stem cell graft to a child with combined immunodeficiency. CDR3 in DNA: TGTGCCAGCAGGACAGGGTTCACTGAAGCTTTCTTT. As protein: CASRTGFTEAFF.